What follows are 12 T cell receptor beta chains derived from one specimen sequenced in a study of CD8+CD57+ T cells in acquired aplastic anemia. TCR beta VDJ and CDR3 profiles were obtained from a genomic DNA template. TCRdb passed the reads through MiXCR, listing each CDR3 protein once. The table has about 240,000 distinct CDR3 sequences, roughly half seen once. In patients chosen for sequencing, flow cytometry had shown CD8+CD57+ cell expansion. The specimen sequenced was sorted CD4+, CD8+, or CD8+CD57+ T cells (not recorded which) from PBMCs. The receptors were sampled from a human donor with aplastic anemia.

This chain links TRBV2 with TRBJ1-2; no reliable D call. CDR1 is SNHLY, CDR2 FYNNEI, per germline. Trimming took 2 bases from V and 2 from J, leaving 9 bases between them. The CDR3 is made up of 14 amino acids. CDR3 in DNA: TGTGCCAGCAGTGAATTAGCCAGCAACTATGGCTACACCTTC. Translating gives CASSELASNYGYTF.

The CDR3 DNA follows: TGTGCCAGCAATTCGGGGGGACTCCAAGAGACCCAGTACTTC. Its translation is CASNSGGLQETQYF. The chain joins TRBV9 to TRBJ2-5, with 7 bases lining up with TRBD2. CDR3 length: 14 amino acids. Germline V CDR1 and CDR2: SGDLS, YYNGEE. J gave up 1 base and V 6 bases, and 6 bases lay outside the gene matches.

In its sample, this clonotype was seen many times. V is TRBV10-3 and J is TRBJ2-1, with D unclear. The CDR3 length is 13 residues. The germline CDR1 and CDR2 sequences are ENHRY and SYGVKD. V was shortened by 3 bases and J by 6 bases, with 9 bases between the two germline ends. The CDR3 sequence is CAISEKQVNEQFF. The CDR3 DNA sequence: TGTGCCATCAGTGAAAAGCAGGTCAATGAGCAGTTCTTC.

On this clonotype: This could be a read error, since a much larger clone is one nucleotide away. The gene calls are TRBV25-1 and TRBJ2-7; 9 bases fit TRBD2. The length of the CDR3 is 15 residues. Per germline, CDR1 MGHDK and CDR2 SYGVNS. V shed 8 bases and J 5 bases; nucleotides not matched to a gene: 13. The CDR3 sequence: CASGFYSAGGHEQYF. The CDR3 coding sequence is TGTGCCAGCGGATTCTACTCAGCGGGGGGCCACGAGCAGTACTTC.

Here the CDR3 reads CASSNGQGEAFF. For the CDR3, the DNA is TGTGCCAGCAGTAATGGACAGGGTGAAGCTTTCTTT. The chain combines TRBV27 with TRBJ1-1; 8 nucleotides match TRBD1. With 5 bases clipped from V and 7 bases from J, the junction kept 3 bases outside the gene matches. The CDR3 loop spans 12 amino acids. Germline V gene sequence: CDR1 MNHEY, CDR2 SMNVEV (reference sequence).

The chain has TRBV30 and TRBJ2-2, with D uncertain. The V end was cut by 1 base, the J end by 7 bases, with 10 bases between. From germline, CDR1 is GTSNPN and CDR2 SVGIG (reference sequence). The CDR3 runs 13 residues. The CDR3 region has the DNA TGTGCCTGGAGTGGAGCTTGGGGCGGGGAGCTGTTTTTT. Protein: CAWSGAWGGELFF.

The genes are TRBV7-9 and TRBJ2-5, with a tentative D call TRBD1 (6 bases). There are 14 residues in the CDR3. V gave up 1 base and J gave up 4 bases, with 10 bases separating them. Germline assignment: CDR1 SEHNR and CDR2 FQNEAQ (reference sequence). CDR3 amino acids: CASSLGPGVETQYF. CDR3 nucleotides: TGTGCCAGCAGCTTAGGACCAGGGGTAGAGACCCAGTACTTC.

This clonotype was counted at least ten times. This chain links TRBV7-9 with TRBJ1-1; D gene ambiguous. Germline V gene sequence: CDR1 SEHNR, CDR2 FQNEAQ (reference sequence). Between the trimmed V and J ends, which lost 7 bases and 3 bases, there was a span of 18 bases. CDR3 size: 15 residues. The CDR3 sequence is CASNHTPTFHTEAFF. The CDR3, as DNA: TGTGCCAGCAACCATACCCCGACTTTCCACACTGAAGCTTTCTTT.

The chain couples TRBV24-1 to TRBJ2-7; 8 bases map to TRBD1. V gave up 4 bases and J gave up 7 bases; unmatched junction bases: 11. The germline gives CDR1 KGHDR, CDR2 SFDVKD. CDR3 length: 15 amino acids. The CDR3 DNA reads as TGTGCCACCAGTGACCCAGGACAGGGTTTGGGGGAGCAGTACTTC. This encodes CATSDPGQGLGEQYF.

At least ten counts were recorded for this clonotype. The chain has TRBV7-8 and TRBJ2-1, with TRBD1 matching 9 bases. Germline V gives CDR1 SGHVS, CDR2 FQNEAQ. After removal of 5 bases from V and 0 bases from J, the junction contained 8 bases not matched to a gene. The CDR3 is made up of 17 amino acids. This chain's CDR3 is CASSPGQGIPSYNEQFF. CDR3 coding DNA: TGTGCCAGCAGCCCAGGACAGGGGATCCCCTCCTACAATGAGCAGTTCTTC.

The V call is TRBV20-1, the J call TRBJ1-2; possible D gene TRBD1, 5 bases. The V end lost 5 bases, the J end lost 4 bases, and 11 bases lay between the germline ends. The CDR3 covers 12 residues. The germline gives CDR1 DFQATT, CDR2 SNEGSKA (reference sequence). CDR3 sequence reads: CSARTNIYGYTF. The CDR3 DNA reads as TGCAGTGCTCGGACAAATATCTATGGCTACACCTTC.

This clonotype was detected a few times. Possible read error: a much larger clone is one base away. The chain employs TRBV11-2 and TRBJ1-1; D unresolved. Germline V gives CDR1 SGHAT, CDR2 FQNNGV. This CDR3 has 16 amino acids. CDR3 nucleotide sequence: TGTGCCGGCAGCTTAGACTACCCGACCTTGAACACTGAAGCTTTCTTT. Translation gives CAGSLDYPTLNTEAFF.